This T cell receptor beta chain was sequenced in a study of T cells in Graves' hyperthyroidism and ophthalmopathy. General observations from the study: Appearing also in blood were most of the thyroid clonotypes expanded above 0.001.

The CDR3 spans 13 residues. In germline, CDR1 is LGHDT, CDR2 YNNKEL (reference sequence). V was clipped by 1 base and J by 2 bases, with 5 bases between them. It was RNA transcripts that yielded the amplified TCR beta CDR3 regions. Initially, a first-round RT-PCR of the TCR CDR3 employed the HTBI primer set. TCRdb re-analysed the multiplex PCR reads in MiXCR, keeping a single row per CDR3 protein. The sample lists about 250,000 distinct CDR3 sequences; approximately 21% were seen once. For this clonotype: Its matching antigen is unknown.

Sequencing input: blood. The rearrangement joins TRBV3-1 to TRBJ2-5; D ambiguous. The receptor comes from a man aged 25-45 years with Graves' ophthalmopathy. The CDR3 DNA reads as TGTGCCAGCAGCCAAGCAGAACAAGAGACCCAGTACTTC. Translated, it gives CASSQAEQETQYF.